This T cell receptor (beta chain) is from a study of CD8+ T cells in alopecia areata. As for the study in general: Twice a day, 5 to 10 mg of oral tofacitinib was administered to treated patients. Severity was scored as percentage of affected scalp area in treated patients.

Points on this clone: Its antigen remains unknown.

V was pared by 1 base and J by 1 base, with 8 bases between. CDR1 and CDR2 (germline): SGHDT, YYEEEE. The length of the CDR3 is 14 residues. Broader study findings: For patients receiving tofacitinib, scalp clonality and expanded CD8+ clones among the top 100 significantly decreased.

Extraction of RNA preceded its reverse transcription into cDNA, which served as the sequencing template. Libraries were prepared by immunoSEQ multiplex PCR; TCRdb keeps only in-frame clonotypes and omits some of them. This sample has some 180,000 clones, with 40% to 55% found just once. Treatment indicated: oral pan-JAK inhibitor, 5-10 mg twice daily. Starting from PBMCs, sorting isolated CD4+ and CD8+ T cells. This clonotype was obtained from a human donor with alopecia areata. This chain connects TRBV5-6 to TRBJ1-1; D unclear. Sample: CD8+ T cells sorted from blood, taken at approximately week 51, from a patient treated with tofacitinib. This CDR3 reads CASSLPQQNTEAFF. DNA of the CDR3: TGTGCCAGCAGCTTGCCACAACAGAACACTGAAGCTTTCTTT.